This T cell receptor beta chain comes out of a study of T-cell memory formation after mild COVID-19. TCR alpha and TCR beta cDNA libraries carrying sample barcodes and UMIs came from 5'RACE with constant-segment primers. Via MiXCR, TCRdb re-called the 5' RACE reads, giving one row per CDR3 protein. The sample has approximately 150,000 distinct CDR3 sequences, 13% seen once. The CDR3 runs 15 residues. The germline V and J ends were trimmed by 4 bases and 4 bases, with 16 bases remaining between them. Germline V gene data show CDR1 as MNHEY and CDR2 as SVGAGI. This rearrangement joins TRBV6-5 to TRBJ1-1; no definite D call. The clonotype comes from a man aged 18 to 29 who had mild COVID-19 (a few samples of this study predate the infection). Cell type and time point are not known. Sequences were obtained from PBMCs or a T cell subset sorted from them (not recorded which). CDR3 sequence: CASSWSASPSTEAFF. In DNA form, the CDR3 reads TGTGCCAGCAGTTGGTCGGCCTCCCCGAGCACTGAAGCTTTCTTT.